This entry lists 30 T cell receptor beta chains sequenced from one sample in a study of cytomegalovirus exposure and HLA in healthy donors. Sequencing was performed with immunoSEQ multiplex PCR; in TCRdb, only in-frame clones are kept and a portion is missing. The data show fewer than 150,000 clones, with 88% seen just once and 7.5% to 8.5% held by the top ten. Material: PBMCs. These receptors came from a woman aged 18-29 years in good health and CMV-seropositive.

The genes are TRBV30 and TRBJ1-5, with D unresolved. This CDR3 region has 13 residues. In germline, CDR1 is GTSNPN, CDR2 SVGIG (reference sequence). Deletions cut 1 base from V and 3 bases from J, with 7 bases between. The DNA for the CDR3 is TGTGCCTGGAGTGGAGGCACCAATCAGCCCCAGCATTTT. Its protein product is CAWSGGTNQPQHF.

A word on this clone: An end of the junction differs from the germline gene, which may be a read error. The V and J genes are TRBV4-3 and TRBJ1-1; no definite D call. Germline V gene data show CDR1 as LGHNA and CDR2 as YSLEER. The length of the CDR3 is 12 residues. In nucleotides, the CDR3 is TGCGCCAGCAGCCAAGCAGGTACTGAGGCTTTCTTT. This sequence encodes CASSQAGTEAFF.

The chain has TRBV7-2 and TRBJ2-5; D is unresolved. Germline V gene sequence: CDR1 SGHTA, CDR2 FQGNSA. Trimming shortened V by 4 bases and J by 5 bases, and 8 bases separated the two germline ends. The CDR3 is 12 amino acids. CDR3 bases: TGTGCCAGCAGCTCGCACTTGGAGACCCAGTACTTC. It yields the protein CASSSHLETQYF. The whole variable domain, remainder taken from reference TRBV7-2 and TRBJ2-5, is GAGVSQSPSNKVTEKGKDVELRCDPISGHTALYWYRQSLGQGLEFLIYFQGNSAPDKSGLPSDRFSAERTGGSVSTLTIQRTQQEDSAVYLCASSSHLETQYFGPGTRLLVL.

The chain has TRBV7-2 and TRBJ1-5, with a possible D match to TRBD1 (5 bases). Trimming pared 1 base from V and 7 bases from J, leaving 11 bases between. Germline V lookup: CDR1 SGHTA, CDR2 FQGNSA. The CDR3 extends over 14 amino acids. DNA of the CDR3: TGTGCCAGCAGCTTAGAGTGGGGCATACAGCCCCAGCATTTT. Its translation is CASSLEWGIQPQHF.

The CDR3: CASSPLAGISSYNEQFF. The DNA of the CDR3 is TGTGCCAGTAGCCCACTAGCGGGGATTAGCTCCTACAATGAGCAGTTCTTC. J is TRBJ2-1 and V is TRBV19; 10 bases agree with TRBD2. The J segment lost 0 bases and the V segment lost 6 bases, leaving 8 bases of the junction unmatched. Per germline, CDR1 LNHDA and CDR2 SQIVND (reference sequence). This CDR3 has 17 amino acids.

The rearrangement links TRBV4-3 to TRBJ1-4; 10 bases are shared with TRBD1. The CDR3 consists of 14 residues. Germline CDR1 reads LGHNA; CDR2 reads YSLEER. The V segment lost 4 bases and the J segment 13 bases; nucleotides outside the gene matches: 9. Here the CDR3 reads CASSRRTGGGRLFF. In DNA form, the CDR3 reads TGCGCCAGCAGCCGCAGGACAGGGGGAGGGCGACTGTTTTTT.

The chain uses TRBV5-1 and TRBJ1-1; no clear D gene. Per the germline V gene, CDR1 is SGHRS and CDR2 is YFSETQ. CDR3 length: 15 amino acids. With 0 bases removed from V and 1 base from J, the gap between germline ends came to 10 bases. CDR3 in amino acids: CASSLDRGGNTEAFF. CDR3 bases: TGCGCCAGCAGCTTGGATCGGGGTGGGAACACTGAAGCTTTCTTT.

The chain recombines TRBV11-3 with TRBJ2-5, with 12 nucleotides matching TRBD1. The CDR3 loop spans 17 amino acids. V dropped 4 bases and J dropped 0; count of bases not matched to a gene: 6. Germline assignment: CDR1 SGHNT and CDR2 YENEEA. DNA of the CDR3: TGTGCCAGCAGCTACACCGGGACAGGGGGCCACCAAGAGACCCAGTACTTC. It yields the protein CASSYTGTGGHQETQYF.

The chain joins TRBV28 to TRBJ2-3; 11 bases map to TRBD2. Germline V gives CDR1 MDHEN, CDR2 SYDVKM. J was trimmed by 3 bases and V by 5 bases; bases with no gene match: 7. This CDR3 has 16 residues. CDR3: CASSPRSGRATDTQYF. Written as DNA, the CDR3 is TGTGCCAGCAGTCCGCGTAGCGGGAGGGCGACAGATACGCAGTATTTT.

The CDR3, as DNA: TGTGCCAGCACTCGGGAGGACGGGGAGCTGTTTTTT. Protein product: CASTREDGELFF. The chain has TRBV9 and TRBJ2-2; 7 bases agree with TRBD2. J lost 7 bases, V lost 6 bases, and 3 bases had no gene match. The CDR3 is 12 amino acids. Germline V gene sequence: CDR1 SGDLS, CDR2 YYNGEE. Full variable domain (rest looked up from reference TRBV9 and TRBJ2-2): DSGVTQTPKHLITATGQRVTLRCSPRSGDLSVYWYQQSLDQGLQFLIQYYNGEERAKGNILERFSAQQFPDLHSELNLSSLELGDSALYFCASTREDGELFFGEGSRLTVL.

This clone appeared once. The chain uses TRBV5-1 and TRBJ1-1; D is undetermined. Trimming removed 3 bases at V and 7 bases at J, with 10 bases between. Per germline, CDR1 SGHRS and CDR2 YFSETQ. This CDR3 comprises 12 residues. DNA for the CDR3: TGCGCCAGCAGCTCTCAGACGGGTGAAGCTTTCTTT. It translates to CASSSQTGEAFF. The full variable domain, in which reference TRBV5-1 and TRBJ1-1 provide the parts outside the CDR3, is KAGVTQTPRYLIKTRGQQVTLSCSPISGHRSVSWYQQTPGQGLQFLFEYFSETQRNKGNFPGRFSGRQFSNSRSEMNVSTLELGDSALYLCASSSQTGEAFFGQGTRLTVV.

This clone was detected only once. Sequence at one end of the junction differs from germline and may be a read error. The same CDR3 can be traced to other DNA sequences in this sample. This chain joins TRBV7-9 and TRBJ2-7, with D possibly TRBD1 on 5 matching bases. Germline CDR1 is SEHNR and CDR2 is FQNEAQ (reference sequence). The length of the CDR3 is 14 residues. CDR3 sequence (DNA): TGTGCCAGCAGCTCCAGGGCCGGCTCCTATGAGCAGTACTTC. Translation: CASSSRAGSYEQYF.

This rearrangement joins TRBV7-2 to TRBJ2-7, with TRBD2 matching over 9 bases. Unmatched junction bases numbered 9, after V lost 2 bases and J lost 7 bases. Germline V gene lookup returns CDR1 SGHTA and CDR2 FQGNSA. CDR3 length equals 15 residues. The CDR3 region has the DNA TGTGCCAGCAGCTTATGGACTAGCGAGCCGGGAGAGCAGTACTTC. It translates to CASSLWTSEPGEQYF.

This chain links TRBV2 with TRBJ1-6; D gene unclear. The V end was cut by 7 bases, the J end by 7 bases, with 14 bases between. This CDR3 contains 14 residues. The germline V gene encodes CDR1 SNHLY and CDR2 FYNNEI. CDR3 region: CASIWQDRNSPLHF. CDR3 DNA: TGTGCCAGCATATGGCAGGATAGGAATTCACCCCTCCACTTT. The full variable domain, with the rest looked up from reference TRBV2 and TRBJ1-6, is EPEVTQTPSHQVTQMGQEVILRCVPISNHLYFYWYRQILGQKVEFLVSFYNNEISEKSEIFDDQFSVERPDGSNFTLKIRSTKLEDSAMYFCASIWQDRNSPLHFGNGTRLTVT.

The chain has TRBV18 and TRBJ1-1, with D hard to call. From germline, CDR1 is KGHSH and CDR2 LQKENI. The CDR3 is 14 amino acids. The V end was cut by 2 bases, the J end by 6 bases, with 13 bases between. In nucleotides, the CDR3 is TGTGCCAGCTCACCAGGGTCGGGGAGGGCTGAAGCTTTCTTT. Its protein product is CASSPGSGRAEAFF.

This chain links TRBV7-6 with TRBJ2-1, with D tentatively TRBD1 (7 bases). The CDR3 sequence is 13 residues long. Trimming stripped 5 bases from V and 8 bases from J, with 13 bases between. The germline CDR1 and CDR2 sequences are SGHVS and FNYEAQ. CDR3 in DNA: TGTGCCAGCAGCCTCGGAGGGGGCTATGAGCAGTTCTTC. Translating gives CASSLGGGYEQFF.

The J gene is TRBJ2-5, the V gene TRBV4-3, with D perhaps matching TRBD2 (7 bases). Germline-derived CDR1 and CDR2 are LGHNA and YSLEER. The CDR3 has 15 amino acids. V lost 0 bases and J lost 4, with 12 bases in between. CDR3 sequence reads: CASSQEEGGPETQYF. The CDR3 DNA sequence: TGCGCCAGCAGCCAAGAGGAGGGGGGGCCAGAGACCCAGTACTTC.

This chain links TRBV9 with TRBJ1-1; possible D gene TRBD1, 6 bases. Germline V gene sequence: CDR1 SGDLS, CDR2 YYNGEE. CDR3 length equals 16 residues. Trimming shortened V by 4 bases and J by 0 bases, and 16 bases separated the two germline ends. The DNA for the CDR3 is TGTGCCAGCAGCCCACATTCAGGGGCGATGAACACTGAAGCTTTCTTT. It specifies CASSPHSGAMNTEAFF.

V usage is TRBV28 and J usage is TRBJ1-4, with TRBD1 matching over 8 bases. This CDR3 region has 15 residues. V shed 2 bases and J 10 bases; nucleotides not matched to a gene: 9. Per germline, CDR1 MDHEN and CDR2 SYDVKM. CDR3 DNA sequence: TGTGCCAGCAGTTTACTTGCAGGGGGCCTGGGAAAACTGTTTTTT. It translates to CASSLLAGGLGKLFF.

This rearrangement joins TRBV7-9 to TRBJ1-5; weak D call: TRBD1 (5 bases). Looked up from germline, CDR1 is SEHNR and CDR2 is FQNEAQ (reference sequence). Trimming pared 5 bases from V and 6 bases from J, leaving 20 bases between. CDR3 length equals 16 residues. Here the CDR3 DNA reads TGTGCCAGCAGCCCACCCGGGGGGGGTAGGGGTCAGCCCCAGCATTTT. It translates to CASSPPGGGRGQPQHF. Filled out from reference TRBV7-9 and TRBJ1-5, the complete variable domain reads DTGVSQNPRHKITKRGQNVTFRCDPISEHNRLYWYRQTLGQGPEFLTYFQNEAQLEKSRLLSDRFSAERPKGSFSTLEIQRTEQGDSAMYLCASSPPGGGRGQPQHFGDGTRLSIL.

The rearrangement links TRBV18 to TRBJ1-6; D gene unclear. Germline V gene lookup returns CDR1 KGHSH and CDR2 LQKENI. The V and J ends lost 3 bases and 5 bases respectively, with 11 bases between them. This CDR3 has 15 amino acids. DNA for the CDR3: TGTGCCAGCTCACCGGGGAGGGCCGATAATTCACCCCTCCACTTT. Protein product: CASSPGRADNSPLHF.

This chain's CDR3 is CASSLQGAYTEAFF. The CDR3 coding sequence is TGTGCCAGCAGCCTACAGGGGGCTTACACTGAAGCTTTCTTT. The rearrangement uses TRBV2 and TRBJ1-1; 9 bases line up with TRBD1. Unmatched junction bases numbered 5, after V lost 6 bases and J lost 3 bases. In germline, CDR1 is SNHLY, CDR2 FYNNEI. The CDR3 length is 14 residues.

The V gene is TRBV5-1, the J gene TRBJ1-4, with unresolved D. The V and J ends lost 0 bases and 7 bases respectively, with 10 bases between them. CDR3 length: 14 residues. Germline CDR1 and CDR2: SGHRS and YFSETQ. The CDR3 sequence: CASSLAGTSEKLFF. As DNA, the CDR3 is TGCGCCAGCAGCTTGGCTGGTACGAGTGAAAAACTGTTTTTT.

In this sample, this clone turned up once. The chain joins TRBV9 to TRBJ1-6; weak D call: TRBD1 (5 bases). CDR3 length: 15 amino acids. V gave up 0 bases and J gave up 4 bases, with 8 bases separating them. Germline assignment: CDR1 SGDLS and CDR2 YYNGEE. CDR3 amino acids: CASSVDGGYNSPLHF. CDR3 sequence (DNA): TGTGCCAGCAGCGTAGACGGGGGGTATAATTCACCCCTCCACTTT.

The chain is built from TRBV6-4 and TRBJ1-2, with 7 bases fitting TRBD1. Looked up from germline, CDR1 is MRHNA and CDR2 is SNTAGT. This CDR3 contains 14 residues. V gave up 5 bases and J gave up 8 bases; unmatched junction bases: 11. This chain's CDR3 is CASSLRQGSGGYTF. The DNA of the CDR3 is TGTGCCAGCAGTCTCCGACAGGGTTCGGGGGGCTACACCTTC.

The chain uses TRBV7-2 and TRBJ2-7; D possibly corresponds to TRBD2 (6 bases). Between the trimmed V and J ends, which lost 1 base and 1 base, there was a span of 8 bases. This CDR3 contains 14 residues. Germline V gene data show CDR1 as SGHTA and CDR2 as FQGNSA. The CDR3 is CASSLVGGSYEQYF. In nucleotides, the CDR3 is TGTGCCAGCAGCTTAGTGGGGGGTTCCTACGAGCAGTACTTC.

The chain links TRBV7-9 to TRBJ2-7; weak D call: TRBD2 (6 bases). In germline, CDR1 is SEHNR, CDR2 FQNEAQ (reference sequence). This CDR3 spans 14 amino acids. V was trimmed by 1 base and J by 1 base, leaving 8 bases between them. CDR3 loop: CASSLGTTSYEQYF. The CDR3 DNA follows: TGTGCCAGCAGCTTAGGGACTACGTCCTACGAGCAGTACTTC.

This rearrangement joins TRBV5-5 to TRBJ1-5, with a tentative D call TRBD1 (5 bases). CDR1 is SGHKS and CDR2 is YYEKEE in the germline V gene (reference sequence). This CDR3 spans 14 amino acids. Trimming left V 2 bases short and J 4 bases short, with 10 bases between. CDR3 sequence: CASSFLSGNQPQHF. In DNA form, the CDR3 reads TGTGCCAGCAGCTTTTTATCAGGGAATCAGCCCCAGCATTTT. Full variable domain (rest looked up from reference TRBV5-5 and TRBJ1-5): DAGVTQSPTHLIKTRGQQVTLRCSPISGHKSVSWYQQVLGQGPQFIFQYYEKEERGRGNFPDRFSARQFPNYSSELNVNALLLGDSALYLCASSFLSGNQPQHFGDGTRLSIL.

The V gene is TRBV4-3, the J gene TRBJ1-1, with TRBD1 matching 7 bases. The germline gives CDR1 LGHNA, CDR2 YSLEER. The CDR3 sequence is 14 residues long. The trim removed 0 bases at V and 7 bases at J, leaving 5 bases unmatched. The CDR3 region is CASSQDRRGLEAFF. The CDR3 nucleotides read TGCGCCAGCAGCCAAGATCGAAGGGGGCTTGAAGCTTTCTTT.

V gene TRBV30 combines with J gene TRBJ1-4; maybe TRBD1 (6 bases). The germline V and J ends were trimmed by 2 bases and 8 bases, with 15 bases remaining between them. Germline CDR1 reads GTSNPN; CDR2 reads SVGIG (reference sequence). This CDR3 region has 14 residues. The CDR3 nucleotides read TGTGCCTGGAGTAAACCCGCAGGACAGGAAAAACTGTTTTTT. This codes for CAWSKPAGQEKLFF.